This TCR beta chain was obtained from a study of cytomegalovirus exposure and HLA in healthy donors. Study-wide results and limits: A reported reduction in N-insertions relative to the 666-donor mean was seen in an Asian-associated ancestry cluster in a later analysis.

With respect to this clone: Its target is not known.

PCR primers comprised 60 Vbeta and 13 Jbeta primers. Measured with immunoSEQ multiplex PCR; TCRdb has only the in-frame clones, and not every one. The table has 150,000 to 200,000 clones, over 70% seen once. Germline V lookup: CDR1 MNHEY, CDR2 SVGAGI. V shed 6 bases and J shed 3 bases, with 15 bases lying between them. The CDR3 sequence is 15 residues long. The sample was PBMCs. The chain is built from TRBV6-5 and TRBJ2-1; a weak D match, TRBD1 (6 bases). The clonotype was recovered from a woman younger than 45 in good health and CMV-seropositive. In nucleotides, the CDR3 is TGTGCCAGCAGGTATACACAAGGGGGCTACAATGAGCAGTTCTTC. It codes for CASRYTQGGYNEQFF.